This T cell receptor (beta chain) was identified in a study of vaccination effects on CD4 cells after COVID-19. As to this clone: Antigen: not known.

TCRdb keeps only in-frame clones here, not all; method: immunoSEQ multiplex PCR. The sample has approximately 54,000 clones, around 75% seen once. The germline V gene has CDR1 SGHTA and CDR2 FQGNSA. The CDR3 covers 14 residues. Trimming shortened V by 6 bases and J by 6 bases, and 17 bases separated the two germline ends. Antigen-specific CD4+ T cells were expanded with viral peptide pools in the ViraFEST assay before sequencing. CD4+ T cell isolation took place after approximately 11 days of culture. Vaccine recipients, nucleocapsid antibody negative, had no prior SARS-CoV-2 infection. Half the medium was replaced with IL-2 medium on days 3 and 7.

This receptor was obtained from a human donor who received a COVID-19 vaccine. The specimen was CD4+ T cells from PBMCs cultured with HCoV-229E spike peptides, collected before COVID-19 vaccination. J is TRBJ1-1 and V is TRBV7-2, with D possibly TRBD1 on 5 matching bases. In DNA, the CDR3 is TGTGCCAGCAGATTGTATTTGGGGGTCGCTGAAGCTTTCTTT. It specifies CASRLYLGVAEAFF.